This TCR beta chain was identified during a study of T-cell memory formation after mild COVID-19. Germline loops: CDR1 MNHEY, CDR2 SMNVEV (reference sequence). Deletions cut 4 bases from V and 0 bases from J, with 16 bases between. The CDR3 runs 16 residues. Via MiXCR, TCRdb re-called the 5' RACE reads, giving one row per CDR3 protein. Among about 90,000 distinct CDR3 sequences, about 13% were seen once, and the ten largest hold roughly a quarter. Study-wide results and caveats: While clones contracting from day 15 to 85 were balanced between CD4 and CD8, later expanders leaned CD4+.

A word on this clonotype: Its antigen is not known.

The specimen sequenced was PBMCs or a T cell subset sorted from them (not recorded which). The chain links TRBV27 to TRBJ2-7; D is tentatively TRBD1 or TRBD2 (6 bases each). The source of this sequence is an adult woman who had mild COVID-19 (a few samples of this study predate the infection). Cell type and time point are not known. The CDR3 nucleotides read TGTGCCAGCAGTTCCCCCGGAGGGGGGCGCTCCTACGAGCAGTACTTC. It encodes CASSSPGGGRSYEQYF.